The 23 T cell receptor beta chains given below trace back to one sample, sequenced in a study of T cells in Graves' hyperthyroidism and ophthalmopathy. There were TCR beta CDR3 regions amplified from RNA transcripts. With the HTBI primer set, the TCR CDR3 went through a first round of RT-PCR. MiXCR was run by TCRdb on the multiplex PCR reads, yielding one entry per CDR3 protein. The sample holds about 360,000 distinct CDR3 sequences; roughly an eighth are singletons and the top ten take around 9.2%. The sequenced sample consisted of blood. The origin of the receptors is a woman between 18 and 29 years old with Graves' hyperthyroidism.

The chain couples TRBV15 to TRBJ1-5, with D hard to call. Deletions cut 1 base from V and 1 base from J, with 2 bases between. Germline-derived CDR1 and CDR2 are LNHNV and YYDKDF (reference sequence). The CDR3 loop spans 13 amino acids. CDR3 protein: CATSRGSNQPQHF. The CDR3 coding sequence is TGTGCCACCAGCAGAGGGAGCAATCAGCCCCAGCATTTT.

In this sample, this clonotype turned up a few times. The chain combines TRBV6-1 with TRBJ1-4; the D gene is possibly TRBD1 (6 bases). CDR3 length: 13 amino acids. The V gene's germline CDR1 is MNHNS and CDR2 SASEGT. The V gene lost 8 bases and the J gene lost 10 bases, with 17 bases spanning the gap. The CDR3 nucleotides are TGTGCCAGCTTCGCGAACGGACAGCGAAAACTGTTTTTT. This encodes CASFANGQRKLFF.

This clonotype was seen at least ten times. J is TRBJ2-1 and V is TRBV9; D may be TRBD2 (6 bases). V lost 6 bases and J lost 5, with 12 bases in between. Germline lookup yields CDR1 SGDLS and CDR2 YYNGEE. This CDR3 is 13 amino acids long. For the CDR3, the DNA is TGTGCCAGCACGGAGGGTTCCCACAATGAGCAGTTCTTC. Its translation: CASTEGSHNEQFF.

There are many counts of this clonotype. The gene calls are TRBV6-1 and TRBJ2-7, with no clear D. CDR3 length equals 12 residues. Germline V lookup: CDR1 MNHNS, CDR2 SASEGT. V lost 5 bases and J lost 6, with 11 bases in between. The DNA for the CDR3 is TGTGCCAGCAGTAAACTGATGTCCGAGCAGTACTTC. The encoded protein is CASSKLMSEQYF.

The chain carries TRBV19 and TRBJ1-2, with 7 bases matching TRBD1. This CDR3 comprises 15 residues. In germline, CDR1 is LNHDA, CDR2 SQIVND (reference sequence). Germline trimming cut 7 bases from V and 3 bases from J; bases unmatched to any gene: 11. The CDR3 protein is CASTSIQGGDYGYTF. The CDR3 bases are TGTGCCAGTACTTCGATTCAGGGGGGGGACTATGGCTACACCTTC.

The table lists this clonotype with many counts. V usage is TRBV6-2 or TRBV6-3 and J usage is TRBJ2-7, with D perhaps TRBD1 or TRBD2 (5 bases each). This CDR3 has 14 residues. Germline V CDR1 and CDR2: MNHEY, SVGEGT. Trimming stripped 7 bases from V and 5 bases from J, with 18 bases between. The CDR3 reads CASTEGTAPHEQYF. Here the CDR3 DNA reads TGTGCCAGCACTGAAGGGACCGCCCCCCACGAGCAGTACTTC.

The CDR3 sequence: CASSRTGDNTGELFF. CDR3 DNA sequence: TGTGCCAGCAGCCGCACGGGGGATAACACCGGGGAGCTGTTTTTT. This chain connects TRBV28 to TRBJ2-2; possibly TRBD2 for D (6 bases). The ends were cut back, 6 bases at V and 2 bases at J, with 13 bases in the middle. This CDR3 has 15 residues. In germline, CDR1 is MDHEN, CDR2 SYDVKM.

This clonotype came up many times. The chain joins TRBV30 to TRBJ1-1, with D perhaps matching TRBD1 (6 bases). The germline V gene encodes CDR1 GTSNPN and CDR2 SVGIG (reference sequence). This CDR3 region has 11 residues. V was trimmed by 0 bases and J by 10 bases, leaving 9 bases between them. The CDR3 reads CAWSVEGGAFF. CDR3 DNA sequence: TGTGCCTGGAGTGTCGAAGGGGGAGCTTTCTTT. Full variable domain (remainder filled in from reference TRBV30 and TRBJ1-1): SQTIHQWPATLVQPVGSPLSLECTVEGTSNPNLYWYRQAAGRGLQLLFYSVGIGQISSEVPQNLSASRPQDRQFILSSKKLLLSDSGFYLCAWSVEGGAFFGQGTRLTVV.

This clonotype was recorded many times. DNA of the CDR3: TGTGCCAGCAGCCTCGGGCAGGGGGCGATCACCGGGGAGCTGTTTTTT. Its translation is CASSLGQGAITGELFF. This chain joins TRBV12-3 or TRBV12-4 and TRBJ2-2, with 8 positions matching TRBD1. This CDR3 is 16 amino acids long. J gave up 4 bases and V 6 bases, and 10 bases lay outside the gene matches.

This clonotype was seen ten or more times. The chain recombines TRBV20-1 with TRBJ2-3, with 10 positions matching TRBD2. J lost 6 bases, V lost 4 bases, and 10 bases had no gene match. This CDR3 comprises 15 residues. The germline CDR1 and CDR2 sequences are DFQATT and SNEGSKA (reference sequence). CDR3: CSATSGSHLGDTQYF. CDR3 DNA: TGCAGTGCTACTAGCGGGAGTCACTTGGGGGATACGCAGTATTTT.

There are many counts of this clonotype. The genes are TRBV20-1 and TRBJ1-5, with D possibly TRBD1 on 6 matching bases. Looked up from germline, CDR1 is DFQATT and CDR2 is SNEGSKA (reference sequence). The CDR3 runs 14 residues. V lost 6 bases and J 6 bases, leaving 18 bases between the germline ends. CDR3 coding DNA: TGCAGTGCGAGTGGGGGGGCGACGGGTCAGCCCCAGCATTTT. Translated, it gives CSASGGATGQPQHF.

This clonotype has a count of ten or more. J is TRBJ2-5 and V is TRBV29-1; possibly TRBD1 for D (6 bases). This CDR3 contains 14 residues. Trimming shortened V by 6 bases and J by 4 bases, and 18 bases separated the two germline ends. CDR1 is SQVTM, CDR2 ANQGSEA, per germline. The CDR3 DNA reads TGCAGCGTGGCCCAGGGGCATACCAGAGAGACCCAGTACTTC. It codes for CSVAQGHTRETQYF.

This clonotype came up many times. V and J are TRBV6-2 or TRBV6-3 and TRBJ2-7; D remains ambiguous. CDR3 length: 13 residues. Trimming shortened V by 5 bases and J by 1 base, and 9 bases separated the two germline ends. The germline V gene encodes CDR1 MNHEY and CDR2 SVGEGT. CDR3 sequence: CASSPGISYEQYF. The CDR3 nucleotides read TGTGCCAGCAGTCCTGGGATTTCCTACGAGCAGTACTTC.

This clonotype has ten or more counts. The chain combines TRBV6-2 or TRBV6-3 with TRBJ2-7; D might be TRBD2 (7 bases). Between the trimmed V and J ends, which lost 2 bases and 3 bases, there was a span of 14 bases. Looked up from germline, CDR1 is MNHEY and CDR2 is SVGEGT. The CDR3 loop spans 15 amino acids. CDR3 in amino acids: CASSYGGAGSYEQYF. CDR3 nucleotides: TGTGCCAGCAGTTACGGGGGGGCCGGGAGCTACGAGCAGTACTTC.

This clonotype has ten or more counts. This chain uses TRBV19 with TRBJ2-1; D is possibly TRBD1 or TRBD2 (5 bases each). Trimming pared 3 bases from V and 5 bases from J, leaving 11 bases between. Germline CDR1 and CDR2: LNHDA and SQIVND (reference sequence). The CDR3 is made up of 14 amino acids. For the CDR3, the DNA is TGTGCCAGTAGTATGAGGGGAGTTAACAATGAGCAGTTCTTC. Protein sequence: CASSMRGVNNEQFF.

This clonotype was detected many times. The chain recombines TRBV20-1 with TRBJ2-3; possibly TRBD2 for D (5 bases). V lost 3 bases to trimming and J lost 6 bases, with 13 bases between them. The germline V gene has CDR1 DFQATT and CDR2 SNEGSKA (reference sequence). The length of the CDR3 is 13 residues. Written as DNA, the CDR3 is TGCAGTGCTAGCAGGCGGACTGCCGATACGCAGTATTTT. Its translation: CSASRRTADTQYF.

The V and J genes are TRBV6-1 and TRBJ2-3, with D maybe TRBD1 (5 bases). V shed 4 bases and J shed 1 base, with 18 bases lying between them. Germline-derived CDR1 and CDR2 are MNHNS and SASEGT. This CDR3 has 17 residues. CDR3 in amino acids: CASSGRLGVWGTDTQYF. The CDR3 coding sequence is TGTGCCAGCAGTGGGCGTCTAGGGGTTTGGGGCACAGATACGCAGTATTTT.

This clonotype was counted at least ten times. J is TRBJ2-3 and V is TRBV29-1; D perhaps matches TRBD1 (6 bases). With 3 bases removed from V and 0 bases from J, the gap between germline ends came to 16 bases. Germline assignment: CDR1 SQVTM and CDR2 ANQGSEA. This CDR3 comprises 16 residues. The DNA for the CDR3 is TGCAGCGTTGACGACAGGCGGTCTTCTAGCACAGATACGCAGTATTTT. It is translated as CSVDDRRSSSTDTQYF.

This chain uses TRBV7-3 with TRBJ2-5; no reliable D call. There are 13 residues in the CDR3. Germline V lookup: CDR1 SGHTA, CDR2 FQGTGA. Trimming removed 4 bases from V and 5 bases from J, with 11 bases in between. CDR3: CASSSYPRETQYF. CDR3 in DNA: TGTGCCAGCAGCTCATACCCGCGCGAGACCCAGTACTTC.

This clonotype has at least ten counts. This rearrangement joins TRBV11-2 to TRBJ2-7; D not resolved. There are 13 residues in the CDR3. Germline lookup yields CDR1 SGHAT and CDR2 FQNNGV. Trimming took off 1 base at V and 2 bases at J, with 6 bases between the two ends. The CDR3 coding sequence is TGTGCCAGCAGCTTAGGGACGGCCTACGAGCAGTACTTC. Residues: CASSLGTAYEQYF. The variable domain in full, completed from reference TRBV11-2 and TRBJ2-7, reads EAGVAQSPRYKIIEKRQSVAFWCNPISGHATLYWYQQILGQGPKLLIQFQNNGVVDDSQLPKDRFSAERLKGVDSTLKIQPAKLEDSAVYLCASSLGTAYEQYFGPGTRLTVT.

The V call is TRBV29-1, the J call TRBJ1-2, with D unclear. The V gene lost 4 bases and the J gene lost 5 bases, with 11 bases spanning the gap. Germline CDR1 SQVTM, CDR2 ANQGSEA. This CDR3 is 12 amino acids long. CDR3: CSVVSNLYGYTF. The CDR3 nucleotides are TGCAGCGTTGTTTCAAATCTGTATGGCTACACCTTC.

This rearrangement joins TRBV20-1 to TRBJ1-2; no firm D call. This CDR3 is 13 amino acids long. V was cut by 3 bases and J by 5 bases, with 13 bases left in between. CDR1 and CDR2 (germline): DFQATT, SNEGSKA (reference sequence). CDR3 sequence (DNA): TGCAGTGCTAGTGTGGACGCGGCGTATGGCTACACCTTC. Protein sequence: CSASVDAAYGYTF.

The chain is built from TRBV6-1 and TRBJ2-6, with D uncertain. There are 16 residues in the CDR3. V gave up 4 bases and J gave up 0 bases, with 10 bases separating them. CDR1 is MNHNS and CDR2 is SASEGT in the germline V gene. This CDR3 is CASSATAISGANVLTF. The CDR3 nucleotides are TGTGCCAGCAGTGCCACCGCAATCTCTGGGGCCAACGTCCTGACTTTC.